The rows below give T cell receptor beta chains drawn from one sample of a study of cytomegalovirus exposure and HLA in healthy donors. The data were produced by immunoSEQ multiplex PCR, yet TCRdb's version contains in-frame clones alone and is incomplete. The sample carries about 73,000 clones, roughly four fifths recorded once. The source material was PBMCs. The receptors originated from a man in his 70s in good health and CMV-seronegative. Both conserved end residues are part of each CDR3. A D gene is named only where the DNA matches it firmly. Some rows have no size entry. The others give once, few or many, or a class for an expanded clone.

d_gene: -; j_gene: TRBJ1-4; abundance: -; v_gene: TRBV7-9; CDR3aa: CASSFGTGTNEKLFF; CDR3nt: TGTGCCAGCAGCTTTGGGACCGGGACAAATGAAAAACTGTTTTTT
d_gene: TRBD2; j_gene: TRBJ2-1; abundance: -; v_gene: TRBV6-1; CDR3aa: CASSDRTSGSGEQFF; CDR3nt: TGTGCCAGCAGTGACCGGACTAGCGGGAGCGGTGAGCAGTTCTTC
d_gene: -; j_gene: TRBJ2-4; abundance: -; v_gene: TRBV4-3; CDR3aa: CASSQEGWETAKNIQYF; CDR3nt: TGCGCCAGCAGCCAAGAGGGGTGGGAGACGGCCAAAAACATTCAGTACTTC
d_gene: -; j_gene: TRBJ1-4; abundance: few; v_gene: TRBV2; CDR3aa: CASSDGGSFEKLFF; CDR3nt: TGTGCCAGCAGTGATGGGGGGTCCTTTGAAAAACTGTTTTTT
d_gene: TRBD2; j_gene: TRBJ2-3; abundance: -; v_gene: TRBV7-6; CDR3aa: CASSSGGAGTDTQYF; CDR3nt: TGTGCCAGCAGCTCCGGGGGGGCTGGCACAGATACGCAGTATTTT
d_gene: -; j_gene: TRBJ2-3; abundance: -; v_gene: TRBV5-1; CDR3aa: CASSFGQLTDTQYF; CDR3nt: TGCGCCAGCAGCTTCGGACAGTTGACAGATACGCAGTATTTT
d_gene: -; j_gene: TRBJ1-1; abundance: -; v_gene: TRBV12-2; CDR3aa: CASRCGAFF; CDR3nt: TGTGCAAGTCGCTGCGGGGCTTTCTTT
d_gene: -; j_gene: TRBJ2-3; abundance: -; v_gene: TRBV7-2; CDR3aa: CASSFRPGTQYF; CDR3nt: TGTGCCAGCAGCTTCCGCCCAGGTACGCAGTATTTT
d_gene: TRBD1; j_gene: TRBJ2-2; abundance: -; v_gene: TRBV6-5; CDR3aa: CASGLGTGATGELFF; CDR3nt: TGTGCCAGCGGCCTGGGGACAGGGGCCACCGGGGAGCTGTTTTTT
d_gene: -; j_gene: TRBJ2-2; abundance: -; v_gene: TRBV29-1; CDR3aa: CSVKGDRTGELFF; CDR3nt: TGCAGCGTTAAGGGAGACCGAACCGGGGAGCTGTTTTTT
d_gene: -; j_gene: TRBJ2-2; abundance: -; v_gene: TRBV6-6; CDR3aa: CASSYTPSNTGELFF; CDR3nt: TGTGCCAGCAGTTACACACCTTCGAACACCGGGGAGCTGTTTTTT